A selection of T cell receptor beta chains follows, all from one sample in a study of molecular identifiers for immune sequencing clone quantification. TCRdb fed the PCR reads into MiXCR, producing one record per CDR3 protein. This sample has approximately 680,000 distinct CDR3 sequences, with around 25% found just once. Sequences were obtained from naive CD8+ T cells from blood, with Jurkat cell RNA spiked in. Source of these receptors: a human donor in good health. Some libraries in this study had Jurkat cell RNA spiked in. Both conserved end residues are part of each CDR3. The D gene is left open where the match is weak. Only some rows state a clone size, as once, few, many or a class for expanded clones.

>few|TRBV21-1|TRBJ2-5|-
CASSEKPIGVRETQYF
TGTGCCAGCAGCGAAAAACCCATAGGGGTTCGGGAGACCCAGTACTTC
>-|TRBV12-3/TRBV12-4|TRBJ2-1|TRBD2
CASSLGGGKGLVRHGEQFF
TGTGCCAGCAGTTTAGGGGGGGGAAAGGGGCTGGTGAGACACGGTGAGCAGTTCTTC
>many|TRBV7-2|TRBJ1-1|-
CASSLLTWGTEAFF
TGTGCCAGCAGCTTACTTACCTGGGGCACTGAAGCTTTCTTT
>many|TRBV2|TRBJ1-5|-
CASSEIGRSNQPQHF
TGTGCCAGCAGTGAAATCGGCAGGAGCAATCAGCCCCAGCATTTT
>many|TRBV13|TRBJ2-3|TRBD2
CASSLRSTSGADTQYF
TGTGCCAGCAGCCTAAGATCTACTAGCGGGGCTGATACGCAGTATTTT
>many|TRBV6-1|TRBJ1-5|-
CAGRDQGTNQPQHF
TGTGCCGGACGGGACCAAGGAACCAATCAGCCCCAGCATTTT
>many|TRBV27|TRBJ2-7|-
CASSQQGGTYEQYF
TGTGCCAGCAGTCAACAGGGGGGGACCTACGAGCAGTACTTC
>many|TRBV15|TRBJ1-1|TRBD1
CATSRDRVTGGVFEAFF
TGTGCCACCAGCAGAGATCGGGTGACAGGGGGCGTTTTTGAAGCTTTCTTT
>few|TRBV6-2/TRBV6-3|TRBJ1-4|TRBD1
CASSLSGTGIRNEKLFF
TGTGCCAGCAGCCTATCCGGGACAGGGATCCGGAATGAAAAACTGTTTTTT
>-|TRBV7-2|TRBJ1-3|-
CASSLGVTPGNTIYF
TGTGCCAGCAGCTTAGGGGTGACCCCTGGAAACACCATATATTTT
>-|TRBV30|TRBJ1-1|-
CAWSETGDTEAFF
TGTGCCTGGAGTGAGACAGGCGACACTGAAGCTTTCTTT
>-|TRBV14|TRBJ2-5|-
CASSLTPGEGETQYF
TGTGCCAGCAGCCTCACACCGGGGGAAGGAGAGACCCAGTACTTC
>-|TRBV4-1|TRBJ1-2|-
CASSPQVQGYYGYTF
TGCGCCAGCAGCCCGCAGGTACAGGGTTACTATGGCTACACCTTC
>-|TRBV30|TRBJ1-4|-
CAWSESGEKLFF
TGTGCCTGGAGTGAGTCAGGAGAAAAACTGTTTTTT
>few|TRBV4-1|TRBJ2-5|TRBD2
CASSQAGGPGESQYF
TGCGCCAGCAGCCAAGCGGGGGGGCCGGGAGAGTCCCAGTACTTC
>few|TRBV2|TRBJ2-7|TRBD1
CATHPGQGIYEQYF
TGTGCCACCCACCCGGGACAGGGGATATACGAGCAGTACTTC
>-|TRBV27|TRBJ2-5|TRBD2
CASSQTSGGFGETQYF
TGTGCCAGCAGTCAGACTAGCGGGGGATTCGGGGAGACCCAGTACTTC
>few|TRBV25-1|TRBJ2-2|TRBD1
CASSPDRGYTGELFF
TGTGCCAGCAGTCCGGACAGGGGGTACACCGGGGAGCTGTTTTTT
>many|TRBV20-1|TRBJ1-1|-
CSAPSGGTEAFF
TGCAGTGCCCCATCCGGGGGTACTGAAGCTTTCTTT
>-|TRBV4-1|TRBJ2-1|TRBD2
CASSQGLADYNEQFF
TGCGCCAGCAGCCAAGGACTAGCAGACTACAATGAGCAGTTCTTC
>many|TRBV7-6|TRBJ2-3|TRBD1
CASSLGTGSPDTQYF
TGTGCCAGCAGCTTAGGGACAGGAAGTCCAGATACGCAGTATTTT
>-|TRBV4-1|TRBJ1-5|TRBD1
CASSPKTGADIPQHF
TGCGCCAGCAGCCCCAAGACAGGGGCTGATATTCCCCAGCATTTT
>many|TRBV5-5|TRBJ2-3|TRBD1
CASSLGTGSWDTQYF
TGTGCCAGCAGCTTGGGGACAGGGAGCTGGGATACGCAGTATTTT
>-|TRBV30|TRBJ1-6|TRBD1
CAWRTGGVSPLHF
TGTGCCTGGAGGACAGGGGGCGTATCACCCCTCCACTTT
>many|TRBV28|TRBJ1-1|-
CVVGGFALEAFF
TGTGTCGTAGGCGGGTTTGCTCTTGAAGCTTTCTTT
>-|TRBV2|TRBJ2-1|-
CARSVGISYNEQFF
TGTGCCAGGTCTGTAGGGATCTCCTACAATGAGCAGTTCTTC
>-|TRBV4-3|TRBJ2-1|TRBD2
CASSQDWASGRAYNEQFF
TGCGCCAGCAGCCAAGATTGGGCTAGCGGGAGGGCCTACAATGAGCAGTTCTTC
>many|TRBV12-3/TRBV12-4|TRBJ2-3|-
CASSALDTQYF
TGTGCCAGCAGTGCGCTAGATACGCAGTATTTT
>-|TRBV21-1|TRBJ1-5|-
CASSNSGQGDYQPQHF
TGTGCCAGCAGCAATTCTGGACAGGGAGACTATCAGCCCCAGCATTTT
>-|TRBV5-4|TRBJ2-3|-
CASMAPNTDTQYF
TGTGCCAGCATGGCTCCGAACACAGATACGCAGTATTTT
>-|TRBV15|TRBJ2-4|TRBD2
CATSRTSVAKNIQYF
TGTGCCACCAGCCGGACTAGCGTGGCCAAAAACATTCAGTACTTC
>-|TRBV28|TRBJ2-7|TRBD1
CASSFPGQGAWEQYF
TGTGCCAGCAGTTTTCCGGGACAGGGGGCTTGGGAGCAGTACTTC
>many|TRBV5-1|TRBJ1-1|TRBD1
CASSLTGGYTEAFF
TGCGCCAGCAGCTTGACAGGGGGTTACACTGAAGCTTTCTTT
>-|TRBV11-2|TRBJ1-1|-
CASSLGPGKATEAFF
TGTGCCAGCAGCTTAGGCCCAGGGAAAGCCACTGAAGCTTTCTTT
>-|TRBV12-3/TRBV12-4|TRBJ1-1|-
CASSFRLQGPMNTEAFF
TGTGCCAGCAGTTTTCGTCTACAGGGACCCATGAACACTGAAGCTTTCTTT
>many|TRBV28|TRBJ1-4|TRBD1
CASRYTGATNEKLFF
TGTGCCAGCAGATATACAGGGGCAACTAATGAAAAACTGTTTTTT
>-|TRBV4-3|TRBJ2-7|TRBD2
CASSQGLGGGRAEQYF
TGCGCCAGCAGCCAAGGGTTAGGCGGGGGGAGAGCCGAGCAGTACTTC
>-|TRBV7-6|TRBJ2-1|-
CASSGEDSIYNEQFF
TGTGCCAGCAGCGGGGAGGACAGTATATACAATGAGCAGTTCTTC
>-|TRBV7-9|TRBJ2-3|TRBD2
CASSDQREDADTQYF
TGTGCCAGCAGCGACCAGCGGGAGGACGCAGATACGCAGTATTTT
>-|TRBV13|TRBJ2-7|TRBD1
CASSTTGGYEQYF
TGTGCCAGCAGTACGACAGGGGGCTACGAGCAGTACTTC
>-|TRBV15|TRBJ2-3|-
CATSRESPEGSTDTQYF
TGTGCCACCAGCAGAGAGTCACCGGAGGGTAGCACAGATACGCAGTATTTT
>few|TRBV4-3|TRBJ1-4|TRBD1
CASSQSRGRGEKLFF
TGCGCCAGCAGCCAGAGCAGGGGGCGGGGTGAAAAACTGTTTTTT
>few|TRBV30|TRBJ2-6|TRBD1
CAWEQGTGANVLTF
TGTGCCTGGGAACAGGGGACTGGGGCCAACGTCCTGACTTTC
>few|TRBV4-3|TRBJ1-1|-
CAGSQDRGPLNTEAFF
TGCGCCGGCAGCCAAGATAGGGGACCCCTCAACACTGAAGCTTTCTTT
>few|TRBV3-1|TRBJ1-1|-
CASSQDGRDQEAFF
TGTGCCAGCAGCCAAGATGGGAGGGACCAGGAAGCTTTCTTT
>-|TRBV27|TRBJ1-4|TRBD1
CASSRMGQWNEKLVF
TGTGCCAGCAGTCGAATGGGACAGTGGAATGAAAAACTGGTTTTT
>many|TRBV18|TRBJ2-1|-
CASSPLGAYNEQFF
TGTGCCAGCTCACCACTCGGCGCCTACAATGAGCAGTTCTTC
>many|TRBV20-1|TRBJ2-2|TRBD1
CSARLGQGITGELFF
TGCAGTGCTAGACTGGGACAGGGCATCACCGGGGAGCTGTTTTTT
>-|TRBV28|TRBJ2-1|-
CASTGGGGAYNEQFF
TGTGCCAGCACAGGAGGGGGTGGAGCCTACAATGAGCAGTTCTTC
>few|TRBV27|TRBJ2-3|-
CAASPIRVGGTDTQYF
TGTGCTGCATCCCCTATCAGGGTAGGGGGCACAGATACGCAGTATTTT
>-|TRBV7-9|TRBJ2-5|TRBD1
CAGRQGRLETQYF
TGTGCCGGCCGACAGGGGAGGCTGGAGACCCAGTACTTC
>-|TRBV25-1|TRBJ2-1|-
CASSEFVDFAGYNEQFF
TGTGCCAGCAGTGAATTCGTTGATTTTGCGGGATACAATGAGCAGTTCTTC
>-|TRBV19|TRBJ2-1|-
CASSIGSRVADELFF
TGTGCCAGTAGTATAGGGAGCAGGGTCGCGGATGAGCTGTTCTTC
>-|TRBV6-2/TRBV6-3|TRBJ2-3|-
CASNRASTDTQYF
TGTGCCAGCAACAGGGCAAGCACAGATACGCAGTATTTT
>many|TRBV12-5|TRBJ2-6|-
CASGLTTQPGANVLTF
TGTGCTAGTGGTTTGACAACCCAACCTGGGGCCAACGTCCTGACTTTC
>many|TRBV28|TRBJ1-5|-
CASKMTALNQPQHF
TGTGCCAGCAAAATGACAGCCCTTAATCAGCCCCAGCATTTT
>-|TRBV10-3|TRBJ2-7|TRBD2
CAISDPSGGNYYEQYF
TGTGCCATCAGTGACCCCAGCGGGGGGAACTACTACGAGCAGTACTTC
>many|TRBV7-2|TRBJ2-1|TRBD2
CASSSLAGGYNEQFF
TGTGCCAGCAGCTCCCTAGCGGGGGGCTACAATGAGCAGTTCTTC
>few|TRBV28|TRBJ2-5|-
CASSQTGSMTQYF
TGTGCCAGCAGTCAAACAGGGTCGATGACCCAGTACTTC